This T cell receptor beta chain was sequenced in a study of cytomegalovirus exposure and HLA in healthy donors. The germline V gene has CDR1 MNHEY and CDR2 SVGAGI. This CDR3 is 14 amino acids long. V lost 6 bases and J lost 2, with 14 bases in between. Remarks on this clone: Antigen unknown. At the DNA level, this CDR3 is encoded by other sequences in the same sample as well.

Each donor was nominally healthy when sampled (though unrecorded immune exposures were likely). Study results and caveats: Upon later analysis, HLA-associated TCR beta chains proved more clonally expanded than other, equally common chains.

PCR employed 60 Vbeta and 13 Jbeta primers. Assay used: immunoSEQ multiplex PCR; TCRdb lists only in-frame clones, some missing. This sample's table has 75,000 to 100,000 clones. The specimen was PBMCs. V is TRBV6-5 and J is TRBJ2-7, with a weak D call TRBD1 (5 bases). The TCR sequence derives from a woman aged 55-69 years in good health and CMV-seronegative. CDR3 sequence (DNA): TGTGCCAGCAGGCTCGAAAGGGGTACCTACGAGCAGTACTTC. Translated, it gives CASRLERGTYEQYF.